This entry features one TCR beta chain sequence. The target antigen is unknown. The sample comes from a study of T cells after yellow fever vaccination. At the level of the study: For low cell numbers, libraries were made with SMART-Seq v4 Ultra Low Input.

Whole-study results and caveats: Booster sampling recovered most clones from primary vaccination (under 97% CD4, approximately 90% CD8).

TCRdb ran MiXCR on the 5' RACE reads and lists one entry per CDR3 protein. Altogether almost 600,000 distinct CDR3 sequences are present, roughly 12% being singletons, with the ten largest covering roughly an eighth. The receptor comes from a man between 25 and 39 years old who received the YFV17D yellow fever vaccine. Source: PBMCs, taken on the day of the yellow fever booster vaccination.

The DNA for the CDR3 is TGCGCCAGCAGCTTGGGATCCGGGTTGCTCGAGCAGTACTTC. Protein sequence: CASSLGSGLLEQYF. The chain combines TRBV5-1 with TRBJ2-7; D gene unclear. Germline CDR1 is SGHRS and CDR2 is YFSETQ. The V end lost 0 bases, the J end lost 6 bases, and 13 bases lay between the germline ends. There are 14 residues in the CDR3.